This is a list of T cell receptor beta chains from one sample in a study of blood T cell repertoires in COVID-19. Clones were read by immunoSEQ multiplex PCR, and TCRdb kept only the in-frame ones, dropping some. Of approximately 150,000 clones listed, approximately 82% are singletons. Material: peripheral blood. The origin of the receptors is a man between 65 and 85 years old who had recovered from COVID-19. CDR3s include the opening cysteine and the closing phenylalanine or tryptophan. A D gene is named only where the DNA matches it firmly. Clone sizes are given selectively: once, few, many, or a class where the clone is expanded.

V gene	clone size	J gene	D gene	CDR3 DNA	CDR3 protein
TRBV3-1/TRBV3-2	.	TRBJ2-1	TRBD1	TGTGCCAGCAGCGCAGGATTGCAGGGGGCCCTCCGGGTCCAGTTCTTC	CASSAGLQGALRVQFF
TRBV21-1	.	TRBJ1-6	.	TGTGCCAGCAGCAAAGACGCTGGAGGCCTTAACCTTTATTCACCCCTCCACTTT	CASSKDAGGLNLYSPLHF
TRBV5-6	.	TRBJ2-7	.	TGTGCCAGCAGCTTGGGAGGTAGTTCCTACGAGCAGTACTTC	CASSLGGSSYEQYF
TRBV3-1/TRBV3-2	.	TRBJ2-3	.	TGTGCCAGCAGCCAAGTACACGGGAGTATTAGGGATACGCAGTATTTT	CASSQVHGSIRDTQYF
TRBV10-3	.	TRBJ2-7	TRBD1	TGTGCCATCAGGACGGGACAGGGACTCTACGAGCAGTACTTC	CAIRTGQGLYEQYF
TRBV6-5	.	TRBJ1-4	.	TGTGCCAGCAGTCCCAGGGGATCTAATGAAAAACTGTTTTTT	CASSPRGSNEKLFF
TRBV5-1	.	TRBJ1-4	.	TGCGCCAGCAGCTTGGTTTCCAGGGGAAATGAAAAACTGTTTTTT	CASSLVSRGNEKLFF
TRBV5-4	.	TRBJ2-2	TRBD2	TGTGCCAGCAGCAAAGGGACTAGCGAGGTTAACACCGGGGAGCTGTTTTTT	CASSKGTSEVNTGELFF
TRBV27	.	TRBJ2-2	.	TGTGCCAGCAGTCGGCTAGGTAACACCGGGGAGCTGTTTTTT	CASSRLGNTGELFF
TRBV30	.	TRBJ1-5	TRBD1	TGTGCCTGGAACCCGACAGGGTTAGAGGGCAATCAGCCCCAGCATTTT	CAWNPTGLEGNQPQHF
TRBV5-5	.	TRBJ2-3	TRBD1	TGTGCCAGCAGGATTGACAGGGCTAGCACAGATACGCAGTATTTT	CASRIDRASTDTQYF
TRBV7-2	.	TRBJ2-2	.	TGTGCCAGCAGCTCTACAGACACCGGGGAGCTGTTTTTT	CASSSTDTGELFF
TRBV7-3	once	TRBJ1-4	TRBD1	TGTGCCAGCAGCCCCACAGGGGCGACTAATGAAAAACTGTTTTTT	CASSPTGATNEKLFF
TRBV4-1	.	TRBJ1-1	TRBD1	TGCGCCAGCAGCTCAGGGGCCAGGGGGCGGGGTGAAGCTTTCTTT	CASSSGARGRGEAFF
TRBV5-6	.	TRBJ1-5	.	TGTGCCAGCAGCCCAGGAATACGGCAGCCCCAGCATTTT	CASSPGIRQPQHF
TRBV28	.	TRBJ1-1	TRBD1	TGTGCCAGCAGTCTTCCGGGACAGGGGGCGAAGGCTTTCTTT	CASSLPGQGAKAFF
TRBV5-4	.	TRBJ2-1	TRBD2	TGTGCCAGCAGCTCCTCGGGACTAGCAGATGAGCAGTTCTTC	CASSSSGLADEQFF
TRBV5-4	once	TRBJ2-7	TRBD1	TGTGCCAGCAGCTTGGGGGGACAGGGGGGCTACGAGCAGTACTTC	CASSLGGQGGYEQYF
TRBV6-2/TRBV6-3	.	TRBJ1-1	.	TGTGCCAGCAGTTACAGGGGGGAAGCTTTCTTT	CASSYRGEAFF
TRBV7-2	.	TRBJ1-2	TRBD1	TGTGCCAGCAGTCCCGGACAGGGGTCTTTTGGCTACACCTTC	CASSPGQGSFGYTF
TRBV2	.	TRBJ1-5	TRBD1	TGTGCCAGCAGTACTGGGACAGGGGGGACTCAGCCCCAGCATTTT	CASSTGTGGTQPQHF
TRBV6-1	.	TRBJ2-7	.	TGTGCCAGCAGTGAAGTAGGGAGCGCCGAGCAGTACTTC	CASSEVGSAEQYF
TRBV7-2	.	TRBJ2-1	TRBD1	TGTGCCAGCAGCCAAGACAGGGGGTTCTACAATGAGCAGTTCTTC	CASSQDRGFYNEQFF
TRBV6-2/TRBV6-3	.	TRBJ2-7	TRBD1	TGTGCCAGCAGTTACTCGGGGACAGGGCGCGAGCAGTACTTC	CASSYSGTGREQYF
TRBV5-8	.	TRBJ2-3	.	TGTGCCAGCAGCTTGGCGTTAGATACGCAGTATTTT	CASSLALDTQYF
TRBV3-1/TRBV3-2	.	TRBJ1-3	.	TGTGCCAGCAGCCAAGAGCAGGGGTCCGGAAACACCATATATTTT	CASSQEQGSGNTIYF
TRBV10-3	few	TRBJ2-1	TRBD2	TGTGCCATCAGTGATACTAGCGGGTACTCCTACAATGAGCAGTTCTTC	CAISDTSGYSYNEQFF
TRBV18	once	TRBJ1-2	.	TGTGCCAGCTCACCGCAACAAGGCGAGGAAGGCTACACCTTC	CASSPQQGEEGYTF
TRBV7-7	.	TRBJ2-1	.	TGTGCTAGCAGCCACCGACAGGACAATGAGCAGTTCTTC	CASSHRQDNEQFF
TRBV9	.	TRBJ2-1	TRBD1	TGTGCCAGCAGCGCCGACAACAGGGGCAATGAGCAGTTCTTC	CASSADNRGNEQFF
TRBV28	.	TRBJ1-1	TRBD1	TGTGCCAGTCAAACCGGAATCGGGACAGGGTTTGCTTTCTTT	CASQTGIGTGFAFF
TRBV10-1	.	TRBJ1-1	TRBD1	TGCGCCAGCAGAATAGACAGGGGAACTGAAGCTTTCTTT	CASRIDRGTEAFF
TRBV9	.	TRBJ2-7	TRBD2	TGTGCCAGCAGCGTAGAGGCAGCGGGGTTCTACGAGCAGTACTTC	CASSVEAAGFYEQYF
TRBV19	.	TRBJ1-4	.	TGTGCCAGTAGTGCCTCGGGAGTTGCTAATGAAAAACTGTTTTTT	CASSASGVANEKLFF
TRBV28	.	TRBJ2-5	.	TGTGCCAGCAGTTTACGGGGACATTCAATAGAGACCCAGTACTTC	CASSLRGHSIETQYF
TRBV19	few	TRBJ1-5	TRBD1	TGTGCCAGTATAGGGACAGGCGACCTTAGCAATCAGCCCCAGCATTTT	CASIGTGDLSNQPQHF
TRBV7-3	.	TRBJ2-1	TRBD2	TGTGCCAGCAGCGCGACTAGCGGCTACAATGAGCAGTTCTTC	CASSATSGYNEQFF